A selection of T cell receptor beta chains follows, all from one sample in a study of early stage breast cancer tumors. Some clones are missing from TCRdb's copy, which holds only in-frame ones; the method was immunoSEQ multiplex PCR. The profile shows some 70,000 clones, roughly 84% of them singletons. Sequencing input: blood. These receptor sequences come from a person in their sixties with breast cancer. CDR3s include the opening cysteine and the closing phenylalanine or tryptophan. The D gene is left open where the match is weak.

v_call	j_call	d_call	cdr3_nt	cdr3_aa
TRBV6-5	TRBJ1-1	NA	TGTGCCAGCAATGGGGGGGCGGGAGGGAACACTGAAGCTTTCTTT	CASNGGAGGNTEAFF
TRBV11-2	TRBJ2-7	NA	TGTGCCAGCAGCTTAGAAGGGTCTCTAGTAGGCGAGCAGTACTTC	CASSLEGSLVGEQYF
TRBV5-4	TRBJ1-1	NA	TGTGCCAGCAGCCTAATGCGGGGGGATGGAGCTTTCTTT	CASSLMRGDGAFF
TRBV6-1	TRBJ2-3	TRBD2	TGTGCCAGCAGTGCCCTACTAGCGGGCGCCACAGATACGCAGTATTTT	CASSALLAGATDTQYF
TRBV2	TRBJ2-3	NA	TGTGCCAGCAACGAGTTCGGGGGTCTGGCAGATACGCAGTATTTT	CASNEFGGLADTQYF
TRBV2	TRBJ1-2	TRBD1	TGTGCCAGCAGTCCGGGACAGGGTAATGGCTACACCTTC	CASSPGQGNGYTF
TRBV5-1	TRBJ1-4	NA	TGCGCCAGCAGCCGGGACAAGAATGAAAAACTGTTTTTT	CASSRDKNEKLFF
TRBV19	TRBJ2-7	TRBD2	TGTGCCAGTAGTTCGGGACTAGCGGGGGCTAGCTCCTACGAGCAGTACTTC	CASSSGLAGASSYEQYF
TRBV7-8	TRBJ2-7	TRBD1	TGTGCCAGCTCTCGGGGGACAGGGCTGGGGAACGAGCAGTACTTC	CASSRGTGLGNEQYF
TRBV9	TRBJ1-4	NA	TGTGCCAGCAGCGCCTCCCTTTCACCGGGACCAGAGGGGGAAAAACTGTTTTTT	CASSASLSPGPEGEKLFF
TRBV15	TRBJ1-4	NA	TGTGCCACCACGTCCGACAGGTCGGGGCCTAATGAAAAACTGTTTTTT	CATTSDRSGPNEKLFF